One and the same sample provided the 15 T cell receptor beta chains below, sequenced in a study of blood T cell repertoires in COVID-19. Here immunoSEQ multiplex PCR was the method, and the copy in TCRdb shows in-frame clones only, minus some. The table has 65,000 to 75,000 clones, 85% to 90% seen once. Material: peripheral blood. These TCRs come from a woman aged 50 to 60 with active COVID-19.

The genes are TRBV5-6 and TRBJ2-5; a weak D match, TRBD2 (5 bases). Germline values: CDR1 SGHDT, CDR2 YYEEEE. This CDR3 spans 14 amino acids. V was cut by 4 bases and J by 1 base, with 11 bases left in between. CDR3 bases: TGTGCCAGCAGCCGTGGACTGAGCCAAGAGACCCAGTACTTC. Encoded protein: CASSRGLSQETQYF.

V and J are TRBV15 and TRBJ2-1; 14 positions match TRBD2. CDR1 is LNHNV, CDR2 YYDKDF, per germline (reference sequence). V trimming: 0 bases; J trimming: 9 bases; junction bases outside the gene matches: 19. This CDR3 is 21 amino acids long. DNA of the CDR3: TGTGCCACCAGCAGAGATTATGGGACAGGGGTGACTAGCGGGAGGGCCCCTGAGCAGTTCTTC. This codes for CATSRDYGTGVTSGRAPEQFF. The full variable domain, with the rest looked up from reference TRBV15 and TRBJ2-1, is DAMVIQNPRYQVTQFGKPVTLSCSQTLNHNVMYWYQQKSSQAPKLLFHYYDKDFNNEADTPDNFQSRRPNTSFCFLDIRSPGLGDTAMYLCATSRDYGTGVTSGRAPEQFFGPGTRLTVL.

The table lists this clone with a few counts. The V and J genes are TRBV2 and TRBJ2-7; D might be TRBD1 (6 bases). The CDR3 runs to 14 residues. V shed 6 bases and J shed 6 bases, with 18 bases lying between them. Germline CDR1 is SNHLY and CDR2 is FYNNEI. In nucleotides, the CDR3 is TGTGCCAGCAGGGCGGACAGCCTGTGGGGCGAGCAGTACTTC. Protein: CASRADSLWGEQYF.

This sequence joins TRBV13 and TRBJ2-1; a weak D match, TRBD2 (7 bases). The CDR3 totals 17 residues. Per germline, CDR1 PRHDT and CDR2 FYEKMQ (reference sequence). Deletions cut 5 bases from V and 2 bases from J, with 19 bases between. The CDR3 DNA reads as TGTGCCAGCAGCCAAGGGGGTAGGCTAGCGGCCTACAATGAGCAGTTCTTC. This gives the protein CASSQGGRLAAYNEQFF.

The V call is TRBV27, the J call TRBJ1-3; D unresolved. CDR1 is MNHEY, CDR2 SMNVEV, per germline (reference sequence). V was shortened by 4 bases and J by 2 bases, with 18 bases between the two germline ends. The CDR3 extends over 17 amino acids. DNA of the CDR3: TGTGCCAGCAGTTCAAAGAACAGCCTTGTCGCTGGAAACACCATATATTTT. Protein product: CASSSKNSLVAGNTIYF.

This clone was observed a few times. The chain uses TRBV11-3 and TRBJ2-2; D may be TRBD1 (5 bases). The CDR3 totals 13 residues. V lost 7 bases and J 5 bases, leaving 11 bases between the germline ends. The germline V gene has CDR1 SGHNT and CDR2 YENEEA. For the CDR3, the DNA is TGTGCCAGCAACCAGGGTGAAACCGGGGAGCTGTTTTTT. It is translated as CASNQGETGELFF.

A few counts support this clone. V and J are TRBV5-1 and TRBJ2-3; 8 bases agree with TRBD1. Germline V gives CDR1 SGHRS, CDR2 YFSETQ. Unmatched junction bases numbered 4, after V lost 6 bases and J lost 4 bases. This CDR3 contains 13 residues. Written as DNA, the CDR3 is TGCGCCAGCACAGGGGGCTTGGCAGATACGCAGTATTTT. Translating gives CASTGGLADTQYF.

This chain connects TRBV6-5 to TRBJ2-1; D might be TRBD2 (6 bases). CDR1 is MNHEY, CDR2 SVGAGI, per germline. V dropped 6 bases and J dropped 6 bases, with 18 bases sitting between them. This CDR3 is built from 15 residues. CDR3 sequence (DNA): TGTGCCAGCAGCGTCGGAGGGCCACCTAGCAATGAGCAGTTCTTC. This translates into CASSVGGPPSNEQFF.

V and J are TRBV5-1 and TRBJ2-3; D not resolved. Germline V gene data show CDR1 as SGHRS and CDR2 as YFSETQ. This CDR3 has 14 residues. V lost 0 bases, J lost 3 bases, and 8 bases lay in between. The CDR3, as DNA: TGCGCCAGCAGCTTGGAGGCAGGAACAGATACGCAGTATTTT. Amino acid sequence: CASSLEAGTDTQYF.

The rearrangement uses TRBV9 and TRBJ1-3; D is possibly TRBD1 (5 bases). The germline V gene has CDR1 SGDLS and CDR2 YYNGEE. V gave up 3 bases and J gave up 0 bases, with 10 bases separating them. CDR3 length equals 15 residues. CDR3: CASSEGTSSGNTIYF. In DNA, the CDR3 is TGTGCCAGCAGCGAGGGGACTTCCTCTGGAAACACCATATATTTT.

The chain is built from TRBV12-3 or TRBV12-4 and TRBJ2-7; D unclear. The CDR3 is made up of 11 amino acids. V dropped 6 bases and J dropped 6 bases, with 9 bases sitting between them. CDR3 in amino acids: CASSQVFEQYF. The CDR3 bases are TGTGCCAGCAGCCAGGTATTCGAGCAGTACTTC.

The chain joins TRBV5-5 to TRBJ2-3; TRBD2 is a possible D gene (5 bases). Per germline, CDR1 SGHKS and CDR2 YYEKEE (reference sequence). The CDR3 runs to 13 residues. Trimming left V 1 base short and J 5 bases short, with 8 bases between. The CDR3 spells CASSLYGEDTQYF. The CDR3 DNA sequence: TGTGCCAGCAGCTTGTACGGGGAAGATACGCAGTATTTT.

The V gene is TRBV6-1, the J gene TRBJ2-2, with TRBD2 matching 8 bases. With V trimmed by 3 bases and J by 4 bases, 4 bases remained unmatched. The CDR3 extends over 15 amino acids. Germline values: CDR1 MNHNS, CDR2 SASEGT. The DNA for the CDR3 is TGTGCCAGCAGTGATACCGGGAGGGCCACCGGGGAGCTGTTTTTT. Translation gives CASSDTGRATGELFF.

The rearrangement joins TRBV19 to TRBJ1-1, with D unclear. The V gene's germline CDR1 is LNHDA and CDR2 SQIVND (reference sequence). Trimming pared 5 bases from V and 5 bases from J, leaving 12 bases between. The CDR3 has 13 residues. The CDR3 region has the DNA TGTGCCAGTAGTCCGGGGAAGAGGACTGAAGCTTTCTTT. Protein sequence: CASSPGKRTEAFF.

V gene TRBV5-1 combines with J gene TRBJ1-1; 9 nucleotides line up with TRBD1. The V gene end was trimmed by 4 bases and the J gene end by 11 bases; junction bases not matched to a gene: 9. Germline V gives CDR1 SGHRS, CDR2 YFSETQ. The CDR3 is 13 residues long. This CDR3 reads CASSLGQGGYAFF. The DNA of the CDR3 is TGCGCCAGCAGCCTGGGACAGGGTGGGTATGCTTTCTTT.